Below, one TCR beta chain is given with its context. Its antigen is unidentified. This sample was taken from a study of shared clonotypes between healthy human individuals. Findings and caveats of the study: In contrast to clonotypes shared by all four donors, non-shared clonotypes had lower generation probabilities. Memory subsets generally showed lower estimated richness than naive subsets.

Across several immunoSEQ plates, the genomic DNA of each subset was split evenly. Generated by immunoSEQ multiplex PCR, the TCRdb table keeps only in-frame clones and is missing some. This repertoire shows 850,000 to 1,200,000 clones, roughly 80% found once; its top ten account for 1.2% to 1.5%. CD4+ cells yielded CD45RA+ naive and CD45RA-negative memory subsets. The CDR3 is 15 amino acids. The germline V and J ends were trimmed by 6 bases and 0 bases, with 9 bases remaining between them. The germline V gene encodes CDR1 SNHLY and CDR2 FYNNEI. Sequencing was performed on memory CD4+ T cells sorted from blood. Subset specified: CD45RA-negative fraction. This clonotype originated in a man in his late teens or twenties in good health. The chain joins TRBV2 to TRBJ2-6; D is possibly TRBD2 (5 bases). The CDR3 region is CASSVEGSGANVLTF. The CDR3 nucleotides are TGTGCCAGCAGCGTCGAGGGCTCTGGGGCCAACGTCCTGACTTTC.